This entry lists 26 T cell receptor beta chains sequenced from one sample in a study of T cell changes during pregnancy in multiple sclerosis (dated by TCRdb to about 2019). Library creation used the immunoSEQ multiplex PCR assay. This immuneACCESS table, as held by TCRdb, lists in-frame sequences with V and J called but not all clones. Of the missing ones, under half trace to an unresolved V gene in checked studies; the others have no known cause. Within this sample are about 48,000 clones, with 80% to 90% of them counted one time only. Of the sample, 1.2% falls within the top ten clones. Sequenced here: CD4+ T cells from peripheral blood mononuclear cells, sampled in the second trimester of pregnancy. These receptors were collected from a female donor with multiple sclerosis, enrolled in a pregnancy study.

In DNA, the CDR3 is TGTGCCAGCAGCTCACAGGGTAGAGAGACCCAGTACTTC. Amino acids: CASSSQGRETQYF. The rearrangement uses TRBV7-2 and TRBJ2-5; TRBD1 might be the D (6 bases). Germline V CDR1 and CDR2: SGHTA, FQGNSA. The CDR3 totals 13 residues. Trimming removed 4 bases at V and 4 bases at J, with 10 bases between.

This clone occurred once. The rearrangement joins TRBV30 to TRBJ1-2; no firm D call. The CDR3 has 13 amino acids. Germline CDR1 reads GTSNPN; CDR2 reads SVGIG (reference sequence). V was pared by 5 bases and J by 4 bases, with 14 bases between. The CDR3 is CAWHKVEFYGYTF. The CDR3 DNA reads TGTGCCTGGCATAAGGTGGAGTTCTATGGCTACACCTTC.

The chain links TRBV12-5 to TRBJ2-7; 11 bases fit TRBD2. Germline V lookup: CDR1 LGHNT, CDR2 FRNRAP. V was clipped by 3 bases and J by 3 bases; unmatched bases: 4. The CDR3 length is 15 residues. Written as DNA, the CDR3 is TGTGCTAGTGGTTTTCTAGCGGGGGGCCACTACGAGCAGTACTTC. Amino acid sequence: CASGFLAGGHYEQYF.

V and J are TRBV28 and TRBJ2-3; D may be TRBD2 (7 bases). Per germline, CDR1 MDHEN and CDR2 SYDVKM. The CDR3 totals 14 residues. The V end lost 7 bases, the J end lost 4 bases, and 15 bases lay between the germline ends. CDR3 DNA sequence: TGTGCCAGCATAGAGGGGGGGATCGCAGATACGCAGTATTTT. This gives the protein CASIEGGIADTQYF.

This chain connects TRBV5-5 to TRBJ1-2; 8 bases line up with TRBD1. CDR3 size: 15 residues. The trim removed 4 bases at V and 4 bases at J, leaving 9 bases unmatched. The germline V gene encodes CDR1 SGHKS and CDR2 YYEKEE (reference sequence). The CDR3 DNA is TGTGCCAGCAGCGGACAGGGACAGCCGGGCTATGGCTACACCTTC. Translation gives CASSGQGQPGYGYTF.

The chain carries TRBV10-2 and TRBJ2-3, with 8 positions matching TRBD1. Per the germline V gene, CDR1 is WSHSY and CDR2 is SAAADI. This CDR3 is 14 amino acids long. V was clipped by 2 bases and J by 8 bases; unmatched bases: 6. This CDR3 is CASSEDDRGSTQYF. The CDR3 DNA is TGCGCCAGCAGTGAGGACGACAGGGGAAGTACGCAGTATTTT.

V gene TRBV7-8 combines with J gene TRBJ2-3; no definite D call. Looked up from germline, CDR1 is SGHVS and CDR2 is FQNEAQ. The CDR3 loop spans 11 amino acids. V was pared by 5 bases and J by 6 bases, with 6 bases between. The CDR3 DNA is TGTGCCAGCAGCCCCCGGGATACGCAGTATTTT. As protein: CASSPRDTQYF. The whole variable domain, remainder taken from reference TRBV7-8 and TRBJ2-3, is GAGVSQSPRYKVAKRGQDVALRCDPISGHVSLFWYQQALGQGPEFLTYFQNEAQLDKSGLPSDRFFAERPEGSVSTLKIQRTQQEDSAVYLCASSPRDTQYFGPGTRLTVL.

This clone was found once. Other DNA sequences in this sample translate to the same CDR3. The chain has TRBV11-3 and TRBJ2-7; 7 bases fit TRBD1. The CDR3 consists of 14 residues. V lost 5 bases, J lost 0 bases, and 4 bases stayed unmatched. The germline CDR1 and CDR2 sequences are SGHNT and YENEEA. The CDR3: CASSLGQSSYEQYF. The CDR3 nucleotides are TGTGCCAGCAGCCTGGGACAGAGCTCCTACGAGCAGTACTTC.

This chain links TRBV4-2 with TRBJ2-7, with a weak D call TRBD2 (5 bases). This CDR3 spans 16 amino acids. V was cut by 1 base and J by 1 base, with 14 bases left in between. CDR1 is LGHNA, CDR2 YNFKEQ, per germline. CDR3 residues: CASSQAAATGSYEQYF. The CDR3 nucleotides read TGTGCCAGCAGCCAAGCAGCGGCCACGGGGTCCTACGAGCAGTACTTC.

Here the CDR3 reads CAWRGDTGELFF. The CDR3 DNA reads TGTGCCTGGAGGGGAGACACCGGGGAGCTGTTTTTT. J is TRBJ2-2 and V is TRBV30, with a possible D match to TRBD2 (5 bases). The CDR3 has 12 residues. The germline gives CDR1 GTSNPN, CDR2 SVGIG (reference sequence). Between the trimmed V and J ends, which lost 3 bases and 3 bases, there was a span of 5 bases. Based on the CDR3 plus reference TRBV30 and TRBJ2-2, the full variable domain is SQTIHQWPATLVQPVGSPLSLECTVEGTSNPNLYWYRQAAGRGLQLLFYSVGIGQISSEVPQNLSASRPQDRQFILSSKKLLLSDSGFYLCAWRGDTGELFFGEGSRLTVL.

Only a few counts were recorded for this clone. CDR3: CASSVRDRGLRSGSEQYF. The DNA for the CDR3 is TGTGCCAGCAGCGTCCGGGACAGGGGGCTCAGATCGGGTTCCGAGCAGTACTTC. This rearrangement joins TRBV2 to TRBJ2-7; TRBD1 matches 12 bases. The CDR3 totals 18 residues. The germline V gene encodes CDR1 SNHLY and CDR2 FYNNEI. V shed 6 bases, J shed 6 bases, and the junction held 18 bases outside the gene matches.

The chain is built from TRBV11-2 and TRBJ2-3; 13 bases agree with TRBD2. The CDR3 sequence is 16 residues long. Germline CDR1 SGHAT, CDR2 FQNNGV. Germline trimming cut 6 bases from V and 4 bases from J; bases unmatched to any gene: 7. The CDR3 bases are TGTGCCAGCAGACGGACTAGCGGGAGCTCAGCAGATACGCAGTATTTT. Its translation is CASRRTSGSSADTQYF.

This chain connects TRBV2 to TRBJ1-2, with D maybe TRBD1 (6 bases). In germline, CDR1 is SNHLY, CDR2 FYNNEI. Trimming cost V 5 bases and J 5 bases, with 12 bases left between them. This CDR3 is built from 13 residues. CDR3 DNA: TGTGCCAGCAGTCCGGACAGCTATTATGGCTACACCTTC. This translates into CASSPDSYYGYTF.

The rearrangement joins TRBV5-1 to TRBJ2-7; 7 nucleotides line up with TRBD1. J was trimmed by 1 base and V by 4 bases; bases with no gene match: 5. This CDR3 spans 14 amino acids. Germline CDR1 reads SGHRS; CDR2 reads YFSETQ. CDR3 residues: CASSPGQESYEQYF. The CDR3 DNA reads TGCGCCAGCAGCCCAGGACAGGAGTCCTACGAGCAGTACTTC.

V gene TRBV19 combines with J gene TRBJ2-7, with TRBD1 as a possible D gene (6 bases). The CDR3 has 13 amino acids. In germline, CDR1 is LNHDA, CDR2 SQIVND (reference sequence). V was trimmed by 3 bases and J by 6 bases, leaving 12 bases between them. The CDR3 DNA sequence: TGTGCCAGTAGTATGTCCGGGACACCCGAGCAGTACTTC. Protein product: CASSMSGTPEQYF.

This chain links TRBV7-9 with TRBJ1-1; D gene uncertain. The CDR3 loop spans 14 amino acids. Trimming left V 2 bases short and J 1 base short, with 8 bases between. Germline V CDR1 and CDR2: SEHNR, FQNEAQ (reference sequence). CDR3 in amino acids: CASSLTYSNTEAFF. As DNA, the CDR3 is TGTGCCAGCAGCTTAACCTATTCGAACACTGAAGCTTTCTTT.

V gene TRBV7-2 combines with J gene TRBJ2-7; 7 bases align to TRBD1. Trimming cost V 1 base and J 6 bases; bases outside gene matches: 6. Looked up from germline, CDR1 is SGHTA and CDR2 is FQGNSA. CDR3 length: 14 residues. CDR3 sequence: CASSLEQGKFEQYF. Written as DNA, the CDR3 is TGTGCCAGCAGCTTAGAACAGGGGAAATTCGAGCAGTACTTC.

The CDR3 coding sequence is TGCGCCAGCAGCCAAACAGGGCTGGGCACAGATACGCAGTATTTT. Its translation: CASSQTGLGTDTQYF. The chain employs TRBV4-1 and TRBJ2-3, with D possibly matching TRBD1 (6 bases). The V and J ends lost 2 bases and 1 base respectively, with 10 bases between them. Germline lookup yields CDR1 MGHRA and CDR2 YSYEKL. The CDR3 is made up of 15 amino acids.

This sequence joins TRBV5-4 and TRBJ2-7; the D gene is possibly TRBD2 (5 bases). Germline values: CDR1 SGHNT, CDR2 YYREEE (reference sequence). The CDR3 consists of 16 residues. The ends were cut back, 0 bases at V and 2 bases at J, with 15 bases in the middle. The chain's CDR3 is CASSLETTRSAYEQYF. The CDR3 nucleotides read TGTGCCAGCAGCTTGGAGACCACTAGATCTGCCTACGAGCAGTACTTC. The variable domain in full, completed from reference TRBV5-4 and TRBJ2-7, reads ETGVTQSPTHLIKTRGQQVTLRCSSQSGHNTVSWYQQALGQGPQFIFQYYREEENGRGNFPPRFSGLQFPNYSSELNVNALELDDSALYLCASSLETTRSAYEQYFGPGTRLTVT.

This chain links TRBV29-1 with TRBJ1-2; 7 nucleotides match TRBD1. In germline, CDR1 is SQVTM, CDR2 ANQGSEA. The CDR3 covers 12 residues. The V gene end was trimmed by 2 bases and the J gene end by 6 bases; junction bases not matched to a gene: 3. The CDR3 DNA reads as TGCAGCGTTGAACTCAGGGGGGATGGCTACACCTTC. This translates into CSVELRGDGYTF.

This chain links TRBV7-2 with TRBJ2-3; 11 bases map to TRBD2. The germline V gene has CDR1 SGHTA and CDR2 FQGNSA. V shed 4 bases and J 2 bases; nucleotides not matched to a gene: 8. This CDR3 spans 17 amino acids. CDR3 sequence (DNA): TGTGCCAGCAGCTCAATAGGACTAGCGGGCTTCACAGATACGCAGTATTTT. Its translation: CASSSIGLAGFTDTQYF.

J is TRBJ2-5 and V is TRBV28; a weak D match, TRBD2 (5 bases). V was shortened by 0 bases and J by 1 base, with 9 bases between the two germline ends. The germline CDR1 and CDR2 sequences are MDHEN and SYDVKM. This CDR3 is 15 amino acids long. CDR3 residues: CASSLWSSGQETQYF. The CDR3 bases are TGTGCCAGCAGTTTATGGAGCAGCGGCCAAGAGACCCAGTACTTC.

This clone was counted only a few times. The V call is TRBV7-2, the J call TRBJ2-7; TRBD2 is a possible D gene (6 bases). Deletions cut 4 bases from V and 0 bases from J, with 7 bases between. Germline V gene lookup returns CDR1 SGHTA and CDR2 FQGNSA. The CDR3 is made up of 13 amino acids. The CDR3 DNA is TGTGCCAGCAGCTCCGGGAGCTCCTACGAGCAGTACTTC. This sequence encodes CASSSGSSYEQYF.

This rearrangement joins TRBV6-5 to TRBJ2-1; 8 positions match TRBD2. CDR3 length equals 15 residues. The J segment lost 7 bases and the V segment lost 2 bases, leaving 7 bases of the junction unmatched. CDR1 is MNHEY, CDR2 SVGAGI, per germline. The CDR3: CASSYTTSGRNEQFF. Here the CDR3 DNA reads TGTGCCAGCAGTTACACAACTAGCGGCCGGAATGAGCAGTTCTTC.

This rearrangement joins TRBV18 to TRBJ1-2; D may be TRBD1 (6 bases). CDR1 is KGHSH and CDR2 is LQKENI in the germline V gene. The V end lost 5 bases, the J end lost 6 bases, and 19 bases lay between the germline ends. This CDR3 spans 15 amino acids. The CDR3 sequence: CASSSSMDSVNGYTF. The CDR3 region has the DNA TGTGCCAGCTCATCGTCTATGGACAGCGTGAATGGCTACACCTTC.

The genes are TRBV7-9 and TRBJ2-1; TRBD2 agrees at 10 bases. This CDR3 spans 15 amino acids. The germline gives CDR1 SEHNR, CDR2 FQNEAQ (reference sequence). Germline trimming cut 5 bases from V and 3 bases from J; bases unmatched to any gene: 4. The CDR3 sequence: CASSSSGRFYNEQFF. The CDR3 bases are TGTGCCAGCAGCAGTAGCGGGAGGTTCTACAATGAGCAGTTCTTC.